The rows below give T cell receptor beta chains drawn from one sample of a study of regulatory T cells in long-lasting Graves disease. TCRdb reprocessed the multiplex PCR reads with MiXCR, giving one entry per CDR3 protein. The top ten clones hold 20% to 25% of a sample with under 450,000 distinct CDR3 sequences, 15% to 20% of them seen once. The sample was also linked to a second study, of T cells in Graves' hyperthyroidism and ophthalmopathy.

The source was peripheral blood mononuclear cells (PBMCs), collected at new diagnosis, from a patient treated with antithyroid drugs. These receptors came from a woman aged 18-29 years with Graves disease. Both conserved end residues are part of each CDR3. The D gene is left open where the match is weak. Size values are once, few and many counts, or a class for expanded clones, and some rows have none.

J,size,D,V,DNA,CDR3
TRBJ1-6,few,TRBD1,TRBV5-1,TGCGCCAGCAGCTTGTCGGGACAGCTTAATTCACCCCTCCACTTT,CASSLSGQLNSPLHF
TRBJ1-2,many,.,TRBV6-1,TGTGCCAGCAGTGAAGCATATGGCTACACCTTC,CASSEAYGYTF
TRBJ1-1,.,.,TRBV19,TGTGCCAGTAGTTCCGCAGGGCGGGTAGCTTTCTTT,CASSSAGRVAFF
TRBJ2-1,many,TRBD2,TRBV24-1,TGTGCCACCAGTGATCCCGGGACTAGCGGGAGAGCGTCGGGGGAGCAGTTCTTC,CATSDPGTSGRASGEQFF
TRBJ2-5,many,.,TRBV7-3,TGTGCCAGCAGCTTAAGAGCAGAGACCCAGTACTTC,CASSLRAETQYF
TRBJ2-1,few,.,TRBV9,TGTGCCAGCAGCTCCCGACTAGGTTTTTACAATGAGCAGTTCTTC,CASSSRLGFYNEQFF
TRBJ1-2,few,.,TRBV6-5,TGTGCCAGCAGTTACCTAGGGTGGAATGGCTACACCTTC,CASSYLGWNGYTF
TRBJ2-7,.,.,TRBV12-5,TGTGCTAGTGCTTTAAACTACGAGCAGTACTTC,CASALNYEQYF
TRBJ2-3,.,TRBD2,TRBV9,TGTGCCAGCAGCGCCTCCGGGACTAGGTCCGCTACGCAGTATTTT,CASSASGTRSATQYF
TRBJ1-1,few,.,TRBV19,TGTGCCAGTAGTATAGATCCGCTCAGGGGAGCTTTCTTT,CASSIDPLRGAFF
TRBJ1-2,many,TRBD1,TRBV13,TGTGCCAGCAGCTTATCCGGGACAGTAGCTAACTATGGCTACACCTTC,CASSLSGTVANYGYTF
TRBJ1-1,many,.,TRBV5-1,TGCGCCAGCAGCTTACAAGGTAGCATGAACACTGAAGCTTTCTTT,CASSLQGSMNTEAFF
TRBJ1-4,.,.,TRBV5-1,TGCGCCAGCAGCCCTTTGCGTTACCCGGGTGAAAAACTGTTTTTT,CASSPLRYPGEKLFF
TRBJ1-4,many,.,TRBV7-9,TGTGCCAGCAGCTCCAGACAGGCCAGTGGGGAAAAACTGTTTTTT,CASSSRQASGEKLFF
TRBJ2-3,many,.,TRBV7-3,TGTGCCAGCAGCTTAGGCCCGGGAACAGATACGCAGTATTTT,CASSLGPGTDTQYF
TRBJ2-7,many,.,TRBV2,TGTGCCAGCAGTGTTGGGGGGTCGAGCTCCTACGAGCAGTACTTC,CASSVGGSSSYEQYF
TRBJ1-1,few,.,TRBV6-5,TGTGCCAGCAGTTACGGCAGGCTAGGCAACACTGAAGCTTTCTTT,CASSYGRLGNTEAFF
TRBJ1-1,few,TRBD1,TRBV5-6,TGTGCCAGCAGCGGCCGACAGGGGCGCGGCACTGAAGCTTTCTTT,CASSGRQGRGTEAFF
TRBJ2-5,many,TRBD2,TRBV20-1,TGCAGTGCTAGAGTTGTTAGCGGGAGTAGCTGGGAGACCCAGTACTTC,CSARVVSGSSWETQYF
TRBJ2-7,many,.,TRBV28,TGTGCCAGCAGATTCCCGGGAACCAAGAACAGTTACGAGCAGTACTTC,CASRFPGTKNSYEQYF
TRBJ2-1,.,.,TRBV5-1,TGCGCCAGCAGCTTGGCCGGGGGAGGCCTCGGTGAGCAGTTCTTC,CASSLAGGGLGEQFF
TRBJ2-7,many,.,TRBV28,TGTGCCAGCAGTTTAGAGAGCGAGCAGTACTTC,CASSLESEQYF
TRBJ2-2,many,.,TRBV2,TGTGCCAGGTCCGGGACAATGTCCGGGGAGCTGTTTTTT,CARSGTMSGELFF
TRBJ2-4,many,.,TRBV2,TGTGCCAGCAGTCAACAAGAAAACATTCAGTACTTC,CASSQQENIQYF
TRBJ2-5,.,TRBD2,TRBV5-1,TGCGCCAGCAGCCCCTCCGGCGGGAGTCAAGAGACCCAGTACTTC,CASSPSGGSQETQYF
TRBJ2-1,many,.,TRBV5-1,TGCGCCAGCAGTAGGACCTACAATGAGCAGTTCTTC,CASSRTYNEQFF
TRBJ1-4,.,.,TRBV5-1,TGCGCCAGCTGCTTGGAGGCAGGGTTGAGGTTTGGTGAAAAACTGTTTTTT,CASCLEAGLRFGEKLFF
TRBJ2-4,.,TRBD2,TRBV4-1,TGCGCCAGCAGCCCCCTAGGACTAGCCAAAAACATTCGGTACTTC,CASSPLGLAKNIRYF
TRBJ2-2,.,.,TRBV18,TGTGCCAGCTCACCTATGAAGAACACCGGGGTCCTGTTTTTT,CASSPMKNTGVLFF